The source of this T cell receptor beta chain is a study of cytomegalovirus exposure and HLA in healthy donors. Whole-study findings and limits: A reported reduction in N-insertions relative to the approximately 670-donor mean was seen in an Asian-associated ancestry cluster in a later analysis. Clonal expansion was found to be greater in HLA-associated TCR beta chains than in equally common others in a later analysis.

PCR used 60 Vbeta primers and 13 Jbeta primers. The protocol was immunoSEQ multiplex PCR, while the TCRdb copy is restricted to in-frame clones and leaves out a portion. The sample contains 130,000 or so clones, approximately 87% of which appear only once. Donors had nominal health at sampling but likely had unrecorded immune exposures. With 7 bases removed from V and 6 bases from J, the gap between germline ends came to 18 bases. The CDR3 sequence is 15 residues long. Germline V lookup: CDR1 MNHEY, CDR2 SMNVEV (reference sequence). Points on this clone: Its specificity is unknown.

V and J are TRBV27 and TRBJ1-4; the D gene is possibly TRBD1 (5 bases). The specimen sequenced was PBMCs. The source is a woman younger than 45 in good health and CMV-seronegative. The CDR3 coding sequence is TGTGCCAGCAAATCGCCCAGCGGGGGGGATGAAAAACTGTTTTTT. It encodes CASKSPSGGDEKLFF.